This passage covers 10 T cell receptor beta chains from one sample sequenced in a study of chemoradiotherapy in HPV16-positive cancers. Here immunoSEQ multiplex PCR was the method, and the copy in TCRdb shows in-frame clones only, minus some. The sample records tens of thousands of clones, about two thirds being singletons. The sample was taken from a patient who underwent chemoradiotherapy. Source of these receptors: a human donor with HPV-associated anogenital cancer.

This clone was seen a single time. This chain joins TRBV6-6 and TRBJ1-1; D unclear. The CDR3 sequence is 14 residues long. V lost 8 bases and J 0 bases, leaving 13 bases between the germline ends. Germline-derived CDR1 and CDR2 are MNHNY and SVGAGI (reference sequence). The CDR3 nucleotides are TGTGCCAGCCGGCCCCCCTTCATGAACACTGAAGCTTTCTTT. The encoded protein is CASRPPFMNTEAFF.

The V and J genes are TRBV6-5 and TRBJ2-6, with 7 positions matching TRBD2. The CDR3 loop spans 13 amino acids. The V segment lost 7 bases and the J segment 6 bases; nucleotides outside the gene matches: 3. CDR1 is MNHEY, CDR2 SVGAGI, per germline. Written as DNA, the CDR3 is TGTGCCAGCAAGCGGGACGTGGCCAACGTCCTGACTTTC. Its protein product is CASKRDVANVLTF.

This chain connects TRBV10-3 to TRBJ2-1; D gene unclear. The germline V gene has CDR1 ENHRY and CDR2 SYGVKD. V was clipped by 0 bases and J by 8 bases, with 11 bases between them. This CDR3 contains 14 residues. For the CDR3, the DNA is TGTGCCATCAGTGAGTCGAGTGCCAGACATGAGCAGTTCTTC. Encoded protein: CAISESSARHEQFF.

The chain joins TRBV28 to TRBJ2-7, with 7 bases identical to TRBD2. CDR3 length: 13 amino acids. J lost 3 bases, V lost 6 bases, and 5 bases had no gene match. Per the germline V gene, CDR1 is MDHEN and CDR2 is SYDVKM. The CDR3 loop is CASSPGGSYEQYF. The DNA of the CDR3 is TGTGCCAGCAGCCCCGGCGGGAGCTACGAGCAGTACTTC.

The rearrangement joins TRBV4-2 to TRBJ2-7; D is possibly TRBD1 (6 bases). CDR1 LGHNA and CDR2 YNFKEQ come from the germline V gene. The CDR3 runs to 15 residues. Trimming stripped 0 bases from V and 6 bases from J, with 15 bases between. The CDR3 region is CASSQDSRGQREQYF. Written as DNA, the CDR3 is TGTGCCAGCAGCCAAGATTCCAGGGGACAACGCGAGCAGTACTTC.

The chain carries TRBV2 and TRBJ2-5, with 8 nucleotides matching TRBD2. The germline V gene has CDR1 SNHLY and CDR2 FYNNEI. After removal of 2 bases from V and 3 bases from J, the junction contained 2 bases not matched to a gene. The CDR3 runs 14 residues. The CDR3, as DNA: TGTGCCAGCAGTGAACGTAGCGGGGAAGAGACCCAGTACTTC. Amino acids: CASSERSGEETQYF.

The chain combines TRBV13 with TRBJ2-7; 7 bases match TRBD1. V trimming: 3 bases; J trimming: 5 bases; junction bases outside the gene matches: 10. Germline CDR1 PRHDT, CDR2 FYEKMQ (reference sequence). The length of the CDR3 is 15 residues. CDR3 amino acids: CASSFQGESVDEQYF. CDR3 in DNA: TGTGCCAGCAGCTTCCAGGGGGAGTCTGTGGACGAGCAGTACTTC.

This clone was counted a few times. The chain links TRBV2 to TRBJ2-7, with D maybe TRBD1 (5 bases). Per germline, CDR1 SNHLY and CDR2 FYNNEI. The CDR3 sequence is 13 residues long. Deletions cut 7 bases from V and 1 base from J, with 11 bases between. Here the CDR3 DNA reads TGTGCCAGCACCGCCCGACAGTCCTACGAGCAGTACTTC. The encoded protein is CASTARQSYEQYF.

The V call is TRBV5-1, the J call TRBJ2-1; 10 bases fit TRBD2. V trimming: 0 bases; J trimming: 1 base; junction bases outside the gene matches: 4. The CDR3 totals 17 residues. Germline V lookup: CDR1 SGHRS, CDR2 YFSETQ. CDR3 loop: CASSLDDSGGSYNEQFF. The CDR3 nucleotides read TGCGCCAGCAGCTTGGATGATAGCGGGGGGTCCTACAATGAGCAGTTCTTC.

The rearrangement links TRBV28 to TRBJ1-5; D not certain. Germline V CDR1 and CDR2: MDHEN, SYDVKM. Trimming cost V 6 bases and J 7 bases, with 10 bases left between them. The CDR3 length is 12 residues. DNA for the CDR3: TGTGCCAGCAGCACCCCCGGCCAGCCCCAGCATTTT. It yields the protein CASSTPGQPQHF.